The 13 T cell receptor beta chains given below trace back to one sample, sequenced in a study of beta chain features in type 1 diabetes. Expressed TCRB transcripts were sequenced because the entire RNA isolate underwent reverse transcription. Clones were read by immunoSEQ multiplex PCR, and TCRdb kept only the in-frame ones, dropping some. This sample yields 200,000 to 250,000 clones, of which 9.6% are seen a single time; around 0.031% belongs to the top ten. Sequencing used naive CD4+ T cells from blood. Source of these receptors: a woman under 30 in good health.

The J gene is TRBJ1-3, the V gene TRBV19; possibly TRBD1 for D (6 bases). The CDR3 runs 18 residues. In germline, CDR1 is LNHDA, CDR2 SQIVND (reference sequence). Trimming left V 5 bases short and J 0 bases short, with 20 bases between. This CDR3 reads CASSPRGSTGVSGNTIYF. The CDR3 nucleotides are TGTGCCAGTAGTCCGAGGGGGTCGACAGGAGTCTCTGGAAACACCATATATTTT.

The chain has TRBV9 and TRBJ2-2; the match to TRBD1 covers 7 bases. This CDR3 spans 14 amino acids. Trimming removed 3 bases from V and 6 bases from J; junction bases left unmatched: 5. Germline CDR1 and CDR2: SGDLS and YYNGEE. This CDR3 is CASSATGDAGELFF. CDR3 nucleotides: TGTGCCAGCAGCGCAACAGGGGATGCCGGGGAGCTGTTTTTT.

The genes are TRBV9 and TRBJ2-3, with 7 bases fitting TRBD1. The V and J ends lost 2 bases and 4 bases, in that order; junction bases with no gene match: 7. Germline values: CDR1 SGDLS, CDR2 YYNGEE. This CDR3 is 15 amino acids long. CDR3 in amino acids: CASSVPGQVPDTQYF. The CDR3 DNA follows: TGTGCCAGCAGCGTCCCCGGACAGGTACCAGATACGCAGTATTTT. The full variable domain, its missing parts supplied by reference TRBV9 and TRBJ2-3, is DSGVTQTPKHLITATGQRVTLRCSPRSGDLSVYWYQQSLDQGLQFLIQYYNGEERAKGNILERFSAQQFPDLHSELNLSSLELGDSALYFCASSVPGQVPDTQYFGPGTRLTVL.

This clone was picked up many times. The gene calls are TRBV7-9 and TRBJ1-4; 8 bases fit TRBD1. In germline, CDR1 is SEHNR, CDR2 FQNEAQ (reference sequence). CDR3 length: 14 residues. With V trimmed by 5 bases and J by 7 bases, 6 bases remained unmatched. The CDR3 loop reads CASSPGGTGEKLFF. For the CDR3, the DNA is TGTGCCAGCAGCCCAGGGGGCACGGGTGAAAAACTGTTTTTT.

This chain connects TRBV6-1 to TRBJ2-3, with D perhaps TRBD2 (5 bases). V dropped 3 bases and J dropped 3 bases, with 13 bases sitting between them. CDR1 MNHNS and CDR2 SASEGT come from the germline V gene. The CDR3 runs to 15 residues. As DNA, the CDR3 is TGTGCCAGCAGTGAGTCCCGGGATGGGACAGATACGCAGTATTTT. It specifies CASSESRDGTDTQYF.

V and J are TRBV5-1 and TRBJ2-5; a weak D match, TRBD2 (5 bases). Germline assignment: CDR1 SGHRS and CDR2 YFSETQ. This CDR3 spans 15 amino acids. The V gene lost 4 bases and the J gene lost 5 bases, with 18 bases spanning the gap. For the CDR3, the DNA is TGCGCCAGCAGCCGGGCGGGCGAGACCCTGGAGACCCAGTACTTC. Amino acids: CASSRAGETLETQYF. The complete variable domain, with remaining parts taken from reference TRBV5-1 and TRBJ2-5, reads KAGVTQTPRYLIKTRGQQVTLSCSPISGHRSVSWYQQTPGQGLQFLFEYFSETQRNKGNFPGRFSGRQFSNSRSEMNVSTLELGDSALYLCASSRAGETLETQYFGPGTRLLVL.

V usage is TRBV9 and J usage is TRBJ2-7; D perhaps matches TRBD1 (6 bases). Trimming shortened V by 2 bases and J by 6 bases, and 15 bases separated the two germline ends. This CDR3 is built from 14 residues. Germline assignment: CDR1 SGDLS and CDR2 YYNGEE. CDR3 nucleotide sequence: TGTGCCAGCAGCGTTGGACAGTTATCTCGCGAGCAGTACTTC. The encoded protein is CASSVGQLSREQYF.

The rearrangement uses TRBV19 and TRBJ1-2; tentatively, D is TRBD1 (6 bases). Per germline, CDR1 LNHDA and CDR2 SQIVND (reference sequence). This CDR3 region has 16 residues. V shed 6 bases and J shed 5 bases, with 22 bases lying between them. CDR3 sequence: CASRSDSARLRYGYTF. The CDR3 DNA follows: TGTGCCAGTAGATCGGACAGCGCCCGCCTACGGTATGGCTACACCTTC.

The rearrangement links TRBV29-1 to TRBJ1-2, with 8 bases aligning to TRBD1. Germline V lookup: CDR1 SQVTM, CDR2 ANQGSEA. V lost 3 bases and J lost 5; bases outside the gene matches: 8. The CDR3 consists of 14 residues. CDR3 bases: TGCAGCGTTGAGCAGGGGACAGGAGGTTATGGCTACACCTTC. Translated: CSVEQGTGGYGYTF.

This chain joins TRBV4-1 and TRBJ1-2, with TRBD1 matching over 7 bases. Germline CDR1 is MGHRA and CDR2 is YSYEKL. V lost 4 bases to trimming and J lost 2 bases; unmatched junction nucleotides: 4. The CDR3 runs to 14 residues. The CDR3 nucleotides read TGCGCCAGCAGCCCACCGGGACAGAACTATGGCTACACCTTC. Its protein product is CASSPPGQNYGYTF.

In its sample, this clone was seen a few times. This rearrangement joins TRBV5-4 to TRBJ2-1, with TRBD1 matching 7 bases. The J segment lost 8 bases and the V segment lost 4 bases, leaving 9 bases of the junction unmatched. The CDR3 spans 14 residues. In germline, CDR1 is SGHNT, CDR2 YYREEE (reference sequence). For the CDR3, the DNA is TGTGCCAGCAGCCCGAGCGGACAGGCCGATGAGCAGTTCTTC. It specifies CASSPSGQADEQFF.

At least ten counts were recorded for this clone. J is TRBJ2-1 and V is TRBV30, with D maybe TRBD2 (6 bases). Germline lookup yields CDR1 GTSNPN and CDR2 SVGIG (reference sequence). There are 15 residues in the CDR3. Trimming pared 0 bases from V and 5 bases from J, leaving 14 bases between. The CDR3 loop is CAWSVLGDWNNEQFF. CDR3 nucleotide sequence: TGTGCCTGGAGTGTACTGGGGGACTGGAACAATGAGCAGTTCTTC.

In its sample, this clone was seen a few times. The chain carries TRBV5-1 and TRBJ2-3; D possibly corresponds to TRBD2 (5 bases). The V and J ends lost 4 bases and 1 base respectively, with 7 bases between them. The CDR3 consists of 13 residues. CDR1 and CDR2 (germline): SGHRS, YFSETQ. CDR3 region: CASSPEGTDTQYF. The CDR3, as DNA: TGCGCCAGCAGCCCGGAGGGCACAGATACGCAGTATTTT.